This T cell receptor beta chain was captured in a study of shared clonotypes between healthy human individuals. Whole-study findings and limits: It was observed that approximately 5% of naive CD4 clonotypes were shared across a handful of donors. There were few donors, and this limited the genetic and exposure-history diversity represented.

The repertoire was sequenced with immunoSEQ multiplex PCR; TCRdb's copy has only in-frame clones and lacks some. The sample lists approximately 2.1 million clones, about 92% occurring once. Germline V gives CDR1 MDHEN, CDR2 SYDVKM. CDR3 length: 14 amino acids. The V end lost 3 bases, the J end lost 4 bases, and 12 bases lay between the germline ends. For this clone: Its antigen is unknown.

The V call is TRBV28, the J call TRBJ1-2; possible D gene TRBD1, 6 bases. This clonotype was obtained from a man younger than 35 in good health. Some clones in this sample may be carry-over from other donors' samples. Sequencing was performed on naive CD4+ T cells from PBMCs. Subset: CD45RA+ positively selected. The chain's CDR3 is CASSLSGVGYGYTF. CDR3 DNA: TGTGCCAGCAGTTTGTCAGGGGTGGGCTATGGCTACACCTTC.